Shown below are 10 T cell receptor beta chains from a single sample sequenced in a study of beta chain features in type 1 diabetes. These TCRs' antigens remain unknown. Investigators reverse transcribed all isolated RNA, so they sequenced expressed TCRB transcripts. Sequencing used immunoSEQ multiplex PCR; TCRdb keeps in-frame clones, though not all of them. The profile shows some 350,000 clones, around 10% of them singletons. The study, taken as a whole, reports: TCRB CDR3s were moderately but significantly shorter in Type 1 diabetes patients in all four CD4+ subsets.

Sequencing was performed on central memory CD4+ T cells from blood. The receptors were sampled from a man aged 25 to 40 with type 1 diabetes.

This clone has more than one count but fewer than ten. The CDR3 reads CASSHTPIRTGRGYTF. CDR3 coding DNA: TGTGCCAGCAGCCATACTCCAATTCGGACAGGTCGGGGCTACACCTTC. J is TRBJ1-2 and V is TRBV7-9; 7 bases map to TRBD1. J gave up 8 bases and V 5 bases, and 17 bases lay outside the gene matches. Germline V gene data show CDR1 as SEHNR and CDR2 as FQNEAQ (reference sequence). The CDR3 is 16 amino acids.

The chain links TRBV7-9 to TRBJ2-1, with 8 bases lining up with TRBD2. CDR1 and CDR2 (germline): SEHNR, FQNEAQ (reference sequence). V shed 5 bases, J shed 7 bases, and the junction held 7 bases outside the gene matches. This CDR3 has 14 residues. In DNA form, the CDR3 reads TGTGCCAGCAGCCCCCCGGGAGGGTGGAATGAGCAGTTCTTC. Translation gives CASSPPGGWNEQFF.

The chain couples TRBV5-8 to TRBJ2-1, with 9 bases fitting TRBD1. With V trimmed by 3 bases and J by 8 bases, 6 bases remained unmatched. The CDR3 consists of 14 residues. The germline gives CDR1 SGHTS, CDR2 YDEGEE. The CDR3 DNA is TGTGCCAGCAGCTCCCGACAGGGGGTCCATGAGCAGTTCTTC. Translating gives CASSSRQGVHEQFF. Full variable domain (rest looked up from reference TRBV5-8 and TRBJ2-1): EAGVTQSPTHLIKTRGQQATLRCSPISGHTSVYWYQQALGLGLQFLLWYDEGEERNRGNFPPRFSGRQFPNYSSELNVNALELEDSALYLCASSSRQGVHEQFFGPGTRLTVL.

The chain carries TRBV7-2 and TRBJ2-1; 10 bases line up with TRBD2. CDR1 is SGHTA, CDR2 FQGNSA, per germline. The V and J ends lost 4 bases and 6 bases, in that order; junction bases with no gene match: 6. The CDR3 sequence is 15 residues long. The CDR3 DNA reads TGTGCCAGCAGCTCCGGACTAGCGGTACGCAATGAGCAGTTCTTC. Protein: CASSSGLAVRNEQFF.

This clone was found a few times. V gene TRBV27 combines with J gene TRBJ2-3; D remains unclear. V shed 7 bases and J shed 1 base, with 15 bases lying between them. CDR3 size: 15 residues. Germline CDR1 reads MNHEY; CDR2 reads SMNVEV (reference sequence). CDR3 residues: CASNKEGPRTDTQYF. CDR3 sequence (DNA): TGTGCCAGCAACAAAGAAGGGCCGCGCACAGATACGCAGTATTTT.

The rearrangement joins TRBV6-1 to TRBJ2-5; TRBD1 aligns across 7 bases. This CDR3 contains 15 residues. Looked up from germline, CDR1 is MNHNS and CDR2 is SASEGT. After removal of 4 bases from V and 2 bases from J, the junction contained 7 bases not matched to a gene. The CDR3 region has the DNA TGTGCCAGCAGTGCCCTGGGACAGCAGCAAGAGACCCAGTACTTC. Its translation is CASSALGQQQETQYF.

The V call is TRBV2, the J call TRBJ1-2; maybe TRBD1 (5 bases). The CDR3 totals 15 residues. Trimming stripped 5 bases from V and 0 bases from J, with 13 bases between. CDR1 and CDR2 from the germline V gene are SNHLY and FYNNEI. CDR3 sequence (DNA): TGTGCCAGCAGTTCAACCGGGACCTCTAACTATGGCTACACCTTC. Translating it yields CASSSTGTSNYGYTF.

This clone was detected only a few times. The chain combines TRBV29-1 with TRBJ1-2; no definite D call. The V gene lost 4 bases and the J gene lost 3 bases, with 12 bases spanning the gap. There are 13 residues in the CDR3. Per the germline V gene, CDR1 is SQVTM and CDR2 is ANQGSEA. In nucleotides, the CDR3 is TGCAGCGTTGTAGGAGGGAGGGACTATGGCTACACCTTC. It translates to CSVVGGRDYGYTF.

J is TRBJ2-7 and V is TRBV11-1; 7 positions agree with TRBD2. J gave up 0 bases and V 5 bases, and 13 bases lay outside the gene matches. The CDR3 extends over 17 amino acids. CDR1 is SGHAT and CDR2 is FQDESV in the germline V gene (reference sequence). CDR3 nucleotides: TGTGCCAGCAGCCCGGGGGTTCTAGCGGTGTACTCCTACGAGCAGTACTTC. Encoded protein: CASSPGVLAVYSYEQYF. The full variable domain, with the rest looked up from reference TRBV11-1 and TRBJ2-7, is EAEVAQSPRYKITEKSQAVAFWCDPISGHATLYWYRQILGQGPELLVQFQDESVVDDSQLPKDRFSAERLKGVDSTLKIQPAELGDSAMYLCASSPGVLAVYSYEQYFGPGTRLTVT.

The chain uses TRBV6-4 and TRBJ2-7; perhaps TRBD2 as D (5 bases). Between the trimmed V and J ends, which lost 5 bases and 4 bases, there was a span of 18 bases. Germline values: CDR1 MRHNA, CDR2 SNTAGT. CDR3 length: 15 amino acids. The CDR3 DNA follows: TGTGCCAGCAGTTACGCCAGAAAACGGGAATACGAGCAGTACTTC. Translation: CASSYARKREYEQYF.